The 28 T cell receptor beta chains below were found in one sample sequenced in a study of cytomegalovirus exposure and HLA in healthy donors. The PCR employed 60 Vbeta primers together with 13 Jbeta primers. Libraries were prepared by immunoSEQ multiplex PCR; TCRdb keeps only in-frame clonotypes and omits some of them. The sample has about 200,000 clones; more than 75% are singletons. The sequencing input was PBMCs. These receptors all come from a male donor in good health and CMV-seropositive.

The CDR3, as DNA: TGTGCCAGCAGCCCCGTGGGGACAGGGGATGGCTACACCTTC. It yields the protein CASSPVGTGDGYTF. This chain connects TRBV7-8 to TRBJ1-2; 10 bases fit TRBD1. CDR1 and CDR2 from the germline V gene are SGHVS and FQNEAQ. The V gene end was trimmed by 5 bases and the J gene end by 6 bases; junction bases not matched to a gene: 6. The CDR3 contains 14 residues.

The chain carries TRBV25-1 and TRBJ2-7; TRBD2 aligns across 10 bases. CDR1 and CDR2 (germline): MGHDK, SYGVNS. The CDR3 is 16 residues long. With 1 base clipped from V and 2 bases from J, the junction kept 5 bases outside the gene matches. Here the CDR3 DNA reads TGTGCCAGCAGTGAATCGGCTAGCGGGGGTCCCTACGAGCAGTACTTC. Translating it yields CASSESASGGPYEQYF.

The CDR3 bases are TGTGCCAGCCAGCGGGAGAACACCGGGGAGCTGTTTTTT. Translated: CASQRENTGELFF. V is TRBV2 and J is TRBJ2-2, with 7 positions matching TRBD2. This CDR3 has 13 amino acids. J gave up 1 base and V 8 bases, and 1 base lay outside the gene matches. From germline, CDR1 is SNHLY and CDR2 FYNNEI.

The rearrangement uses TRBV18 and TRBJ2-2, with D possibly matching TRBD1 (7 bases). The CDR3 runs to 18 residues. Trimming cost V 6 bases and J 3 bases, with 23 bases left between them. The V gene's germline CDR1 is KGHSH and CDR2 LQKENI. The CDR3 bases are TGTGCCAGCTCGCCGAGGAACAGGGGTTGGAGGGACACCGGGGAGCTGTTTTTT. Its translation is CASSPRNRGWRDTGELFF.

The gene calls are TRBV2 and TRBJ2-3; 10 positions agree with TRBD2. The germline CDR1 and CDR2 sequences are SNHLY and FYNNEI. The CDR3 extends over 13 amino acids. V shed 8 bases and J 5 bases; nucleotides not matched to a gene: 4. CDR3 sequence (DNA): TGTGCCAGCCTAGCGGGAGAGGTAGATACGCAGTATTTT. It specifies CASLAGEVDTQYF.

This clone was detected a few times. The chain carries TRBV11-3 and TRBJ2-3; D gene uncertain. This CDR3 has 14 residues. From germline, CDR1 is SGHNT and CDR2 YENEEA. Trimming cost V 1 base and J 8 bases, with 13 bases left between them. The CDR3 coding sequence is TGTGCCAGCAGCTTAGCAGGCTTTTGGGTTACGCAGTATTTT. Translated: CASSLAGFWVTQYF.

The gene calls are TRBV15 and TRBJ2-6, with D possibly being TRBD1 (7 bases). In germline, CDR1 is LNHNV, CDR2 YYDKDF (reference sequence). Trimming removed 5 bases from V and 0 bases from J, with 11 bases in between. The length of the CDR3 is 16 residues. The CDR3 DNA reads TGTGCCACCAGCGGGGGGACAGCCTCTGGGGCCAACGTCCTGACTTTC. Its translation: CATSGGTASGANVLTF.

This clone was seen a handful of times. This chain joins TRBV5-1 and TRBJ1-2; 8 nucleotides match TRBD1. Trimming at V came to 7 bases and at J to 4 bases, leaving 6 bases not matched to a gene. The CDR3 length is 13 residues. From germline, CDR1 is SGHRS and CDR2 YFSETQ. The CDR3 region is CASLAGGPYGYTF. The CDR3 region has the DNA TGCGCCAGCCTTGCAGGGGGCCCCTATGGCTACACCTTC.

The chain combines TRBV7-9 with TRBJ1-4; 7 nucleotides align to TRBD1. There are 14 residues in the CDR3. Germline values: CDR1 SEHNR, CDR2 FQNEAQ (reference sequence). Trimming took 1 base from V and 8 from J; bases not matched to a gene: 4. CDR3 residues: CASSLEGGREKLFF. As DNA, the CDR3 is TGTGCCAGCAGCTTAGAAGGGGGCCGGGAAAAACTGTTTTTT.

V is TRBV7-2 and J is TRBJ1-1; D perhaps matches TRBD1 (6 bases). The V end lost 5 bases, the J end lost 11 bases, and 21 bases lay between the germline ends. Per germline, CDR1 SGHTA and CDR2 FQGNSA. The CDR3 extends over 14 amino acids. The CDR3 region has the DNA TGTGCCAGCAGCCTACTCAGGACAGCCCTTGAGGCTTTCTTT. Protein product: CASSLLRTALEAFF. Filled out from reference TRBV7-2 and TRBJ1-1, the complete variable domain reads GAGVSQSPSNKVTEKGKDVELRCDPISGHTALYWYRQSLGQGLEFLIYFQGNSAPDKSGLPSDRFSAERTGGSVSTLTIQRTQQEDSAVYLCASSLLRTALEAFFGQGTRLTVV.

The chain combines TRBV11-2 with TRBJ1-1; the D gene is possibly TRBD1 (5 bases). Trimming cost V 5 bases and J 5 bases, with 21 bases left between them. CDR1 and CDR2 from the germline V gene are SGHAT and FQNNGV. The CDR3 is 16 amino acids. The CDR3 nucleotides read TGTGCCAGCAGCCCCCGAGGCGTCGGGGGGAGGACTGAAGCTTTCTTT. Encoded protein: CASSPRGVGGRTEAFF.

V is TRBV14 and J is TRBJ2-5; D is possibly TRBD2 (5 bases). The ends were cut back, 2 bases at V and 4 bases at J, with 14 bases in the middle. This CDR3 region has 15 residues. Germline V lookup: CDR1 SGHDN, CDR2 FVKESK. The CDR3 sequence: CASSQPVFGGETQYF. The CDR3, as DNA: TGTGCCAGCAGCCAACCCGTGTTTGGAGGAGAGACCCAGTACTTC.

The chain is built from TRBV28 and TRBJ1-2; 9 nucleotides agree with TRBD1. The germline V gene encodes CDR1 MDHEN and CDR2 SYDVKM. The CDR3 sequence is 13 residues long. With V trimmed by 11 bases and J by 8 bases, 12 bases remained unmatched. The CDR3 is CAAASGTGRGYTF. The CDR3 DNA is TGTGCCGCGGCCTCCGGGACAGGGAGAGGCTACACCTTC.

The chain combines TRBV28 with TRBJ2-3, with D unresolved. The CDR3 loop spans 14 amino acids. With 8 bases removed from V and 1 base from J, the gap between germline ends came to 13 bases. Germline V CDR1 and CDR2: MDHEN, SYDVKM. CDR3 residues: CASEFVAGTDTQYF. Written as DNA, the CDR3 is TGTGCCAGCGAGTTCGTGGCGGGCACAGATACGCAGTATTTT. Using reference TRBV28 and TRBJ2-3 for the parts outside the CDR3, the full variable domain is DVKVTQSSRYLVKRTGEKVFLECVQDMDHENMFWYRQDPGLGLRLIYFSYDVKMKEKGDIPEGYSVSREKKERFSLILESASTNQTSMYLCASEFVAGTDTQYFGPGTRLTVL.

The chain has TRBV29-1 and TRBJ2-3, with a weak D call TRBD2 (5 bases). The CDR3 contains 15 residues. Germline V gene data show CDR1 as SQVTM and CDR2 as ANQGSEA. Trimming left V 3 bases short and J 0 bases short, with 13 bases between. CDR3 residues: CSVEIGRTSTDTQYF. In nucleotides, the CDR3 is TGCAGCGTTGAGATAGGCAGGACTAGCACAGATACGCAGTATTTT.

This chain joins TRBV27 and TRBJ2-7; 11 positions agree with TRBD2. This CDR3 spans 14 amino acids. Germline CDR1 reads MNHEY; CDR2 reads SMNVEV (reference sequence). Trimming removed 7 bases from V and 5 bases from J; junction bases left unmatched: 7. CDR3 nucleotides: TGTGCCAGCACCTTAGCGGGAGGGTACGACGAGCAGTACTTC. Translation: CASTLAGGYDEQYF.

This clone was detected once. This rearrangement joins TRBV6-5 to TRBJ1-3; the match to TRBD1 covers 8 bases. Germline V CDR1 and CDR2: MNHEY, SVGAGI. The CDR3 has 14 amino acids. V was pared by 6 bases and J by 4 bases, with 5 bases of the junction left unmatched. The CDR3 is CASSHRQGGNTIYF. CDR3 DNA: TGTGCCAGCAGCCACCGACAGGGGGGAAACACCATATATTTT.

V usage is TRBV7-6 and J usage is TRBJ2-2; 9 bases match TRBD2. J gave up 7 bases and V 2 bases, and 8 bases lay outside the gene matches. Germline CDR1 and CDR2: SGHVS and FNYEAQ. CDR3 length equals 16 residues. The CDR3 DNA reads TGTGCCAGCAGCTTATTAGCTAGCGGGACCAGCGGGGAGCTGTTTTTT. Protein sequence: CASSLLASGTSGELFF.

This chain uses TRBV4-2 with TRBJ2-7; D remains unclear. CDR3 length: 18 residues. Trimming pared 1 base from V and 0 bases from J, leaving 19 bases between. The germline V gene has CDR1 LGHNA and CDR2 YNFKEQ. CDR3 protein: CASSQATLRLGSSYEQYF. The CDR3 DNA sequence: TGTGCCAGCAGCCAAGCGACCCTTCGACTCGGTAGCTCCTACGAGCAGTACTTC.

The chain couples TRBV11-2 to TRBJ1-1; a weak D match, TRBD1 (5 bases). CDR3 size: 14 residues. The V end was cut by 3 bases, the J end by 2 bases, with 10 bases between. The germline V gene encodes CDR1 SGHAT and CDR2 FQNNGV. The CDR3 nucleotides are TGTGCCAGCAGCTTTGGCAGGGCAAACACTGAAGCTTTCTTT. It codes for CASSFGRANTEAFF.

The chain carries TRBV29-1 and TRBJ2-1; D may be TRBD2 (5 bases). The germline CDR1 and CDR2 sequences are SQVTM and ANQGSEA. The V end lost 0 bases, the J end lost 4 bases, and 28 bases lay between the germline ends. The CDR3 contains 20 residues. Here the CDR3 reads CSVEDPFPGIEPQQYNEQFF. DNA for the CDR3: TGCAGCGTTGAAGATCCGTTCCCCGGGATCGAGCCCCAACAATACAATGAGCAGTTCTTC.

The chain has TRBV5-4 and TRBJ1-2; 7 nucleotides align to TRBD1. The CDR3 runs to 15 residues. J was trimmed by 4 bases and V by 2 bases; bases with no gene match: 8. Germline V gene data show CDR1 as SGHNT and CDR2 as YYREEE (reference sequence). The CDR3 DNA sequence: TGTGCCAGCAGCTTAATTCCGACAGGGCTCTATGGCTACACCTTC. Protein sequence: CASSLIPTGLYGYTF. Combining the CDR3 with reference TRBV5-4 and TRBJ1-2 gives the whole variable domain ETGVTQSPTHLIKTRGQQVTLRCSSQSGHNTVSWYQQALGQGPQFIFQYYREEENGRGNFPPRFSGLQFPNYSSELNVNALELDDSALYLCASSLIPTGLYGYTFGSGTRLTVV.

The chain's CDR3 is CASVRGRGPGNTIYF. The CDR3, as DNA: TGTGCCAGCGTCAGGGGCAGGGGGCCTGGAAACACCATATATTTT. The chain combines TRBV6-6 with TRBJ1-3; 8 nucleotides line up with TRBD1. The germline V gene encodes CDR1 MNHNY and CDR2 SVGAGI (reference sequence). The CDR3 length is 15 residues. V gave up 8 bases and J gave up 2 bases; unmatched junction bases: 8.

This clone was seen a handful of times. The rearrangement joins TRBV29-1 to TRBJ2-1; TRBD2 matches at 9 bases. There are 14 residues in the CDR3. Germline V gene data show CDR1 as SQVTM and CDR2 as ANQGSEA. V shed 7 bases and J 2 bases; nucleotides not matched to a gene: 6. This CDR3 reads CSAPTSGAYNEQFF. In DNA form, the CDR3 reads TGCAGCGCCCCGACTAGCGGAGCCTACAATGAGCAGTTCTTC.

The chain employs TRBV7-2 and TRBJ2-5; possibly TRBD2 for D (8 bases). The CDR3 is 13 residues long. CDR1 is SGHTA, CDR2 FQGNSA, per germline. Trimming pared 8 bases from V and 13 bases from J, leaving 23 bases between. The CDR3 protein is CASLLGGGGPVYF. The CDR3, as DNA: TGTGCCAGCCTTTTAGGGGGCGGGGGGCCGGTGTACTTC.

To note about this clone: A junction end diverges from the germline sequence, so it may reflect a read error. The chain links TRBV7-7 to TRBJ1-3; D is undetermined. The CDR3 contains 14 residues. Per germline, CDR1 SSHAT and CDR2 FNYEAQ (reference sequence). In DNA form, the CDR3 reads TGTGCTAGCAGCACTCGGGACTCTGGAAACACCATATATTTT. Protein sequence: CASSTRDSGNTIYF. The full variable domain, rest sourced from reference TRBV7-7 and TRBJ1-3, is GAGVSQSPRYKVTKRGQDVTLRCDPISSHATLYWYQQALGQGPEFLTYFNYEAQPDKSGLPSDRFSAERPEGSISTLTIQRTEQRDSAMYRCASSTRDSGNTIYFGEGSWLTVV.

This chain joins TRBV7-2 and TRBJ2-5; 7 bases match TRBD1. The CDR3 is 15 residues long. From germline, CDR1 is SGHTA and CDR2 FQGNSA. The junction had 10 bases not matched to a gene; V was cut back by 5 bases and J by 4 bases. The CDR3 is CASSPRTGQGETQYF. In DNA form, the CDR3 reads TGTGCCAGCAGCCCCCGGACAGGTCAAGGAGAGACCCAGTACTTC.

The chain combines TRBV5-1 with TRBJ2-2; 12 bases are shared with TRBD2. The CDR3 contains 17 residues. The germline V gene encodes CDR1 SGHRS and CDR2 YFSETQ. The V and J ends lost 0 bases and 6 bases, in that order; junction bases with no gene match: 6. As DNA, the CDR3 is TGCGCCAGCAGCTTGGTTTCTCCTAGCGGGAGGGCCGGGGAGCTGTTTTTT. It specifies CASSLVSPSGRAGELFF.